This T cell receptor (beta chain) was sequenced in a study of CD8+ T cells in alopecia areata. Study outcomes and limitations: Scalp sequencing captures resident alphabeta T cells of normal skin too. Higher clonality than in normal scalp was seen in lesional scalp, especially alopecia totalis/universalis.

V was trimmed by 3 bases and J by 1 base, leaving 10 bases between them. Germline V gene sequence: CDR1 MGHRA, CDR2 YSYEKL. This CDR3 has 14 amino acids. With respect to this clone: What it recognizes is unknown.

CD4+ and CD8+ T cells were sorted from PBMCs stained for CD3, CD4 and CD8. In each case, RNA was isolated and then reverse transcribed into cDNA as the sequencing template. This table comes from immunoSEQ multiplex PCR, and its TCRdb copy is limited to in-frame clones, with some not included. Among over 150,000 clones listed, about 61% were seen once. V usage is TRBV4-1 and J usage is TRBJ2-7, with D perhaps TRBD2 (6 bases). The receptor was isolated from a human donor in good health. Sample: CD8+ T cells sorted from blood. In nucleotides, the CDR3 is TGCGCCAGCAGCCAGGGGACTTCATCCTACGAGCAGTACTTC. Translation: CASSQGTSSYEQYF.